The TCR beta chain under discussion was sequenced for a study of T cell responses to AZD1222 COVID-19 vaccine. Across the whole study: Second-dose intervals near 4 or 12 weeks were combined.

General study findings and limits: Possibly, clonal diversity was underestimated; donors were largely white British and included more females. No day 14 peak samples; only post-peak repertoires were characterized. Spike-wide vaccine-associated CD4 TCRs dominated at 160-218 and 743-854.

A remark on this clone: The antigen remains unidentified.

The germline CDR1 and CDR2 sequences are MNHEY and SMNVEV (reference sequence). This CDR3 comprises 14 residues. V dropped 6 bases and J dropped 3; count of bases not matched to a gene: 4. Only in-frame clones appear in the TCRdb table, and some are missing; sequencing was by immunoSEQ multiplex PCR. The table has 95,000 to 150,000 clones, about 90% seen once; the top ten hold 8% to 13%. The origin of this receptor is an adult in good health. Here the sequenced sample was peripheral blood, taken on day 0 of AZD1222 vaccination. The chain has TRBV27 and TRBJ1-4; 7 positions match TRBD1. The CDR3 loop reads CASSTQGANEKLFF. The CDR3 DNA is TGTGCCAGCAGCACTCAGGGGGCTAATGAAAAACTGTTTTTT.